One and the same sample provided the 21 T cell receptor beta chains below, sequenced in a study of blood T cell repertoires in COVID-19. Assay used: immunoSEQ multiplex PCR; TCRdb lists only in-frame clones, some missing. The table lists under 200,000 clones, roughly 87% of them singletons, with around 3.9% in the top ten. Sequencing input: peripheral blood. Receptors were obtained from a woman aged 60-75 years who had recovered from COVID-19.

The CDR3 DNA reads TGTGCCAGCAGCTTACAGGGCTACGAGCAGTACTTC. Protein product: CASSLQGYEQYF. The chain links TRBV6-6 to TRBJ2-7; D might be TRBD1 (6 bases). The CDR3 length is 12 residues. Looked up from germline, CDR1 is MNHNY and CDR2 is SVGAGI (reference sequence). V was clipped by 6 bases and J by 3 bases, with 9 bases between them.

V and J are TRBV29-1 and TRBJ2-5; TRBD2 agrees at 12 bases. The germline CDR1 and CDR2 sequences are SQVTM and ANQGSEA. This CDR3 spans 15 amino acids. Unmatched junction bases numbered 8, after V lost 7 bases and J lost 2 bases. CDR3 nucleotide sequence: TGCAGCGCCGGACTAGCGGGGCCCCATCAAGAGACCCAGTACTTC. This codes for CSAGLAGPHQETQYF. Combining the CDR3 with reference TRBV29-1 and TRBJ2-5 gives the whole variable domain SAVISQKPSRDICQRGTSLTIQCQVDSQVTMMFWYRQQPGQSLTLIATANQGSEATYESGFVIDKFPISRPNLTFSTLTVSNMSPEDSSIYLCSAGLAGPHQETQYFGPGTRLLVL.

The chain carries TRBV30 and TRBJ1-5, with 7 bases identical to TRBD1. V lost 0 bases, J lost 6 bases, and 2 bases stayed unmatched. Germline V gene data show CDR1 as GTSNPN and CDR2 as SVGIG (reference sequence). This CDR3 is 13 amino acids long. CDR3 sequence (DNA): TGTGCCTGGAGTGTAAGACAGGGTCAGCCCCAGCATTTT. It translates to CAWSVRQGQPQHF.

This clone was seen only once. The chain combines TRBV28 with TRBJ2-7; 10 nucleotides agree with TRBD1. V was clipped by 7 bases and J by 3 bases; unmatched bases: 6. The CDR3 totals 14 residues. From germline, CDR1 is MDHEN and CDR2 SYDVKM. CDR3 sequence reads: CASTSGTGVYEQYF. The CDR3 DNA reads as TGTGCCAGCACCTCCGGGACAGGGGTCTACGAGCAGTACTTC.

V usage is TRBV11-1 and J usage is TRBJ1-4; unclear D gene. Looked up from germline, CDR1 is SGHAT and CDR2 is FQDESV (reference sequence). V was shortened by 5 bases and J by 0 bases, with 10 bases between the two germline ends. The CDR3 consists of 15 residues. CDR3: CASSASVTTNEKLFF. Here the CDR3 DNA reads TGTGCCAGCAGCGCCTCAGTGACAACTAATGAAAAACTGTTTTTT.

The chain carries TRBV4-2 and TRBJ2-1; 14 bases agree with TRBD2. This CDR3 has 15 residues. The junction had 9 bases not matched to a gene; V was cut back by 2 bases and J by 15 bases. Germline CDR1 is LGHNA and CDR2 is YNFKEQ. CDR3 coding DNA: TGTGCCAGCAGCCAACCGGGGACTAGCGGGGGACGGGCGTTCTTC. Its protein is CASSQPGTSGGRAFF.

The chain links TRBV4-3 to TRBJ2-2; the match to TRBD2 covers 12 bases. V shed 7 bases, J shed 1 base, and the junction held 7 bases outside the gene matches. Germline loops: CDR1 LGHNA, CDR2 YSLEER. The CDR3 is 17 amino acids. The CDR3 sequence is CASTLTGLAGNTGELFF. CDR3 DNA: TGCGCCAGCACTCTTACGGGACTAGCGGGGAACACCGGGGAGCTGTTTTTT.

This rearrangement joins TRBV6-2 or TRBV6-3 to TRBJ1-2; 7 bases map to TRBD1. V shed 5 bases and J 3 bases; nucleotides not matched to a gene: 6. Germline CDR1 reads MNHEY; CDR2 reads SVGEGT. The length of the CDR3 is 14 residues. The CDR3, as DNA: TGTGCCAGCAGTGCCTACACAGGGGACTATGGCTACACCTTC. This codes for CASSAYTGDYGYTF.

The chain links TRBV4-3 to TRBJ1-4; 7 bases align to TRBD1. Losses at the gene ends were 3 bases for V and 11 bases for J; bases not matched to a gene: 12. Germline V CDR1 and CDR2: LGHNA, YSLEER. CDR3 length: 15 residues. CDR3 coding DNA: TGCGCCAGCAGCCAGAGCCTTACAGGGGCGGATAAACTGTTTTTT. It is translated as CASSQSLTGADKLFF.

V usage is TRBV3-1 (or the pseudogene TRBV3-2) and J usage is TRBJ2-3; D gene unclear. CDR3 length: 14 residues. The germline CDR1 and CDR2 sequences are LGHDT and YNNKEL (reference sequence). V shed 4 bases and J shed 0 bases, with 8 bases lying between them. The CDR3 region has the DNA TGTGCCAGCAGCCTCGCGGCTAGCACAGATACGCAGTATTTT. It codes for CASSLAASTDTQYF.

The gene calls are TRBV6-6 and TRBJ2-7; D call uncertain. V lost 6 bases and J 5 bases, leaving 17 bases between the germline ends. The CDR3 runs to 14 residues. Germline CDR1 reads MNHNY; CDR2 reads SVGAGI (reference sequence). The CDR3 DNA reads as TGTGCCAGCAGCGCCTACACGGGTCAGAACGAGCAGTACTTC. Protein: CASSAYTGQNEQYF.

The genes are TRBV28 and TRBJ2-3; 10 positions agree with TRBD2. Trimming at V came to 7 bases and at J to 4 bases, leaving 17 bases not matched to a gene. The CDR3 is 18 residues long. Looked up from germline, CDR1 is MDHEN and CDR2 is SYDVKM. The CDR3 protein is CASIPRSAGGLIPDTQYF. Written as DNA, the CDR3 is TGTGCCAGCATTCCCCGCTCAGCGGGGGGGCTGATCCCAGATACGCAGTATTTT.

In this sample, this clone turned up a few times. The J gene is TRBJ2-2, the V gene TRBV10-1, with 13 bases aligning to TRBD2. V dropped 7 bases and J dropped 1; count of bases not matched to a gene: 15. This CDR3 is built from 20 residues. Germline values: CDR1 WNHNN, CDR2 SYGVQD (reference sequence). The DNA for the CDR3 is TGCGCCAGCATGACCCGGAAGGGACTAGCGGGATACAAGAACACCGGGGAGCTGTTTTTT. As protein: CASMTRKGLAGYKNTGELFF.

The chain recombines TRBV20-1 with TRBJ1-2, with D hard to call. Germline V gives CDR1 DFQATT, CDR2 SNEGSKA (reference sequence). The V gene lost 3 bases and the J gene lost 3 bases, with 14 bases spanning the gap. This CDR3 spans 14 amino acids. The CDR3 sequence: CSASGGNTDYGYTF. As DNA, the CDR3 is TGCAGTGCTAGTGGAGGCAACACCGACTATGGCTACACCTTC.

The chain recombines TRBV5-1 with TRBJ2-5; D might be TRBD2 (7 bases). Trimming shortened V by 5 bases and J by 0 bases, and 11 bases separated the two germline ends. CDR3 length: 14 amino acids. CDR1 SGHRS and CDR2 YFSETQ come from the germline V gene. CDR3 residues: CASSDGGHQETQYF. CDR3 nucleotides: TGCGCCAGCAGTGACGGGGGGCACCAAGAGACCCAGTACTTC.

The chain is built from TRBV19 and TRBJ1-5, with 11 bases matching TRBD1. V shed 6 bases and J 6 bases; nucleotides not matched to a gene: 7. The CDR3 runs 15 residues. The germline V gene encodes CDR1 LNHDA and CDR2 SQIVND (reference sequence). The CDR3 nucleotides read TGTGCCAGTAGCTCCGGGACAGGGGGACGTCAGCCCCAGCATTTT. Protein sequence: CASSSGTGGRQPQHF.

This chain joins TRBV19 and TRBJ2-1; D might be TRBD2 (6 bases). Trimming left V 7 bases short and J 4 bases short, with 14 bases between. The CDR3 sequence is 14 residues long. Germline lookup yields CDR1 LNHDA and CDR2 SQIVND (reference sequence). CDR3 coding DNA: TGTGCCAGTACCACGCCGGGACTTTACAATGAGCAGTTCTTC. Protein: CASTTPGLYNEQFF. Filled out from reference TRBV19 and TRBJ2-1, the complete variable domain reads DGGITQSPKYLFRKEGQNVTLSCEQNLNHDAMYWYRQDPGQGLRLIYYSQIVNDFQKGDIAEGYSVSREKKESFPLTVTSAQKNPTAFYLCASTTPGLYNEQFFGPGTRLTVL.

J is TRBJ1-6 and V is TRBV7-9; D gene ambiguous. V was clipped by 0 bases and J by 9 bases, with 9 bases between them. Germline loops: CDR1 SEHNR, CDR2 FQNEAQ (reference sequence). This CDR3 comprises 14 residues. The DNA for the CDR3 is TGTGCCAGCAGCTTAGCGGATCGGGTTTCACCCCTCCACTTT. It specifies CASSLADRVSPLHF.

This clone was recorded a few times. This chain links TRBV23-1 with TRBJ1-5, with 10 nucleotides matching TRBD1. TRBV23-1 is an ORF, and what it does is uncertain. This CDR3 spans 16 amino acids. J was trimmed by 6 bases and V by 3 bases; bases with no gene match: 8. The CDR3 DNA sequence: TGCGCCAGCAGTCAGTCGACAGGGGGCTATTGTCAGCCCCAGCATTTT. Its translation is CASSQSTGGYCQPQHF.

The chain joins TRBV5-1 to TRBJ2-2, with TRBD1 identical over 7 bases. The CDR3 spans 15 residues. V lost 5 bases to trimming and J lost 7 bases; unmatched junction nucleotides: 11. The germline gives CDR1 SGHRS, CDR2 YFSETQ. The CDR3 loop is CASRFLTGQYGELFF. The CDR3 coding sequence is TGCGCCAGCAGGTTCCTGACAGGGCAATACGGGGAGCTGTTTTTT.

In regard to this clone: Germline and junction disagree at one end, which may indicate a read error. The V and J genes are TRBV7-9 and TRBJ1-4; possible D gene TRBD1, 5 bases. The CDR3 loop spans 16 amino acids. Germline V gene lookup returns CDR1 SEHNR and CDR2 FQNEAQ (reference sequence). CDR3 loop: CASSLTPTESKEKLFF. CDR3 coding DNA: TGTGCCAGCAGCTTAACCCCGACAGAATCTAAGGAAAAACTGTTTTTT.